This is a list of T cell receptor beta chains from one sample in a study of T cells in Graves' hyperthyroidism and ophthalmopathy. TCRdb analysed the multiplex PCR reads with MiXCR anew, one entry per CDR3 protein. The sample lists roughly 580,000 distinct CDR3 sequences; around 45% were seen once. What was sequenced was peripheral blood or thyroid tissue (not recorded which). These receptors were taken from a woman aged 18-29 years with Graves' hyperthyroidism. The CDR3 runs from the conserved cysteine through the conserved F or W. The D gene is left open where the match is weak. Only part of the rows carry a size: once, few, many, or a class if the clone is expanded.

>-|TRBJ2-2|TRBV7-2|-
CASSVLGEGWELFF
TGTGCCAGCAGTGTGCTAGGGGAAGGATGGGAGCTGTTTTTT
>-|TRBJ1-5|TRBV19|-
CASSGGNLGGNQPQHF
TGTGCCAGTAGTGGAGGCAACCTTGGGGGCAATCAGCCCCAGCATTTT
>TRBD1|TRBJ1-1|TRBV7-9|-
CASSLTGTGETEAFF
TGTGCCAGCAGCTTAACCGGGACAGGGGAGACTGAAGCTTTCTTT
>-|TRBJ1-6|TRBV6-5|-
CASSSGAF
TGTGCCAGCAGTTCAGGAGCGTTT
>-|TRBJ1-6|TRBV5-1|-
CASSMRAQSSYNSPLHF
TGCGCCAGCAGCATGAGGGCCCAGAGCTCCTATAATTCACCCCTCCACTTT
>-|TRBJ1-2|TRBV24-1|many
CATSDFSRTDGYTF
TGTGCCACCAGTGATTTCTCCAGGACAGATGGCTACACCTTC
>TRBD1|TRBJ2-6|TRBV19|-
CASSSPDRAGANVLTF
TGTGCCAGTAGTTCCCCGGACAGGGCTGGGGCCAACGTCCTGACTTTC
>TRBD1|TRBJ1-4|TRBV24-1|-
CATSDAGQGGTNEKLFF
TGTGCCACCAGTGATGCGGGACAGGGTGGCACTAATGAAAAACTGTTTTTT
>TRBD1|TRBJ1-1|TRBV19|few
CASSIGQAMNTEAFF
TGTGCCAGTAGTATCGGACAGGCCATGAACACTGAAGCTTTCTTT
>TRBD1|TRBJ1-5|TRBV29-1|-
CSVSPGGAGNQPQHF
TGCAGCGTTTCACCAGGGGGCGCGGGCAATCAGCCCCAGCATTTT
>-|TRBJ2-5|TRBV7-3|many
CASSSQPGLKETQYF
TGTGCCAGCAGCTCCCAGCCGGGACTCAAAGAGACCCAGTACTTC
>-|TRBJ1-1|TRBV29-1|-
CSAVGGLAFF
TGCAGCGCCGTGGGGGGGCTAGCTTTCTTT
>-|TRBJ1-5|TRBV2|-
CASRKGESPQHF
TGTGCCAGCAGAAAGGGGGAATCACCCCAGCATTTT
>TRBD1|TRBJ1-2|TRBV29-1|many
CSVEDPWTGSFF
TGCAGCGTTGAAGATCCCTGGACAGGATCCTTCTTC
>-|TRBJ1-1|TRBV7-6|-
CASSHGSIMNTEAFF
TGTGCCAGCAGCCACGGGTCTATAATGAACACTGAAGCTTTCTTT
>TRBD1|TRBJ1-2|TRBV9|-
CASRAGGYGYTF
TGTGCCAGCAGAGCAGGGGGCTATGGCTACACCTTC
>-|TRBJ1-1|TRBV29-1|few
CSVSGDGAAEAFF
TGCAGCGTCTCAGGGGACGGGGCCGCTGAAGCTTTCTTT
>-|TRBJ1-2|TRBV2|many
CASSGQVANYGYTF
TGTGCCAGCAGTGGACAGGTTGCTAACTATGGCTACACCTTC
>-|TRBJ1-5|TRBV7-3|once
CASTEWQGDSYSNQPQHF
TGTGCCAGCACGGAGTGGCAGGGCGATTCGTATAGCAATCAGCCCCAGCATTTT
>TRBD1|TRBJ1-1|TRBV29-1|-
CSVEGTGTGEAFF
TGCAGCGTTGAAGGGACAGGGACAGGTGAAGCTTTCTTT
>TRBD1|TRBJ1-2|TRBV7-8|many
CASRPDRAYGYTF
TGTGCCAGCAGGCCGGACAGGGCCTATGGCTACACCTTC
>TRBD1|TRBJ1-6|TRBV6-4|-
CASSPHGRDRNSPLHF
TGTGCCAGCAGTCCACACGGTCGGGACAGAAATTCACCCCTCCACTTT
>-|TRBJ2-7|TRBV7-8|-
CASSPQTLASYEQYF
TGTGCCAGCAGCCCTCAGACCCTTGCCTCCTACGAGCAGTACTTC
>TRBD1|TRBJ1-1|TRBV2|-
CASTAGGVSEAFF
TGTGCCAGCACCGCAGGGGGGGTCTCAGAAGCTTTCTTT
>-|TRBJ1-1|TRBV12-3/TRBV12-4|once
CASSQWRENEAFF
TGTGCCAGCAGCCAATGGAGGGAAAATGAAGCTTTCTTT
>TRBD2|TRBJ2-7|TRBV2|many
CASRQRESSYEQYF
TGTGCCAGCAGGCAGCGGGAGAGCTCCTACGAGCAGTACTTC
>-|TRBJ2-7|TRBV2|many
CASSLPYEQYF
TGTGCCAGCAGTCTCCCCTACGAGCAGTACTTC
>TRBD2|TRBJ2-5|TRBV29-1|-
CSAALAGGGETQYF
TGCAGCGCTGCCTTAGCGGGAGGAGGCGAGACCCAGTACTTC
>TRBD2|TRBJ2-5|TRBV7-9|-
CASSLTGLARQETQYF
TGTGCCAGCAGCTTAACCGGACTAGCCCGCCAAGAGACCCAGTACTTC
>TRBD2|TRBJ2-7|TRBV9|many
CASSVSSGSYEQYF
TGTGCCAGCAGCGTAAGTAGCGGGTCCTACGAGCAGTACTTC
>-|TRBJ1-2|TRBV20-1|-
CSARRGDYGYTF
TGCAGTGCTAGGAGGGGTGACTATGGCTACACCTTC
>-|TRBJ1-5|TRBV15|-
CATSRDLPQHF
TGTGCCACCAGCAGAGATCTACCCCAGCATTTT
>TRBD1|TRBJ1-2|TRBV7-9|few
CASSLAGQGAGGYTF
TGTGCCAGCAGCTTAGCGGGGCAGGGGGCTGGTGGCTACACCTTC
>TRBD1|TRBJ1-2|TRBV2|many
CASILGGDSYGYTF
TGTGCCAGTATACTAGGAGGGGACAGCTATGGCTACACCTTC
>-|TRBJ1-4|TRBV10-1|many
CASSEVRGVGEKLFF
TGCGCCAGCAGTGAGGTCCGAGGGGTCGGGGAAAAACTGTTTTTT
>-|TRBJ2-6|TRBV5-1|-
CASSLETTGSSGANVLTF
TGCGCCAGCAGCTTGGAGACGACAGGAAGCTCTGGGGCCAACGTCCTGACTTTC
>-|TRBJ2-5|TRBV7-9|-
CASTKTQVIQETQYF
TGTGCCAGCACCAAAACACAGGTCATCCAAGAGACCCAGTACTTC
>-|TRBJ1-2|TRBV2|-
CASTGLNYGYTF
TGTGCCAGCACCGGACTTAACTATGGCTACACCTTC
>TRBD1|TRBJ1-6|TRBV9|-
CASSVETGGISPLHF
TGTGCCAGCAGCGTAGAAACAGGGGGTATTTCACCCCTCCACTTT
>-|TRBJ1-1|TRBV29-1|many
CSVESRGRRNTEAFF
TGCAGCGTTGAATCGCGGGGGCGAAGGAACACTGAAGCTTTCTTT
>TRBD1|TRBJ1-5|TRBV25-1|-
CASGGQGFNQPQHF
TGTGCCAGCGGAGGACAGGGGTTCAATCAGCCCCAGCATTTT
>TRBD2|TRBJ2-7|TRBV20-1|-
CSARPGTSGIYEQYF
TGCAGTGCTAGACCCGGGACTAGCGGGATCTACGAGCAGTACTTC
>TRBD2|TRBJ2-7|TRBV7-6|-
CASSRLAGNYEQYF
TGTGCCAGCAGTAGACTAGCGGGGAACTACGAGCAGTACTTC
>-|TRBJ1-2|TRBV24-1|-
CALSAGEDNTF
TGTGCCTTGAGCGCAGGGGAAGACAACACCTTC
>-|TRBJ2-7|TRBV20-1|few
CSARGATYEQYF
TGCAGTGCTAGAGGAGCAACCTACGAGCAGTACTTC
>TRBD1|TRBJ2-7|TRBV29-1|-
CSVVLGQPYEQYF
TGCAGCGTTGTGTTGGGACAGCCCTACGAGCAGTACTTC
>-|TRBJ1-5|TRBV12-3/TRBV12-4|-
CASSHKENQPQHF
TGTGCCAGCAGCCACAAGGAGAATCAGCCCCAGCATTTT
>-|TRBJ2-7|TRBV2|-
CASSSLTASYEQYF
TGTGCCAGCAGCTCATTGACAGCCTCCTACGAGCAGTACTTC
>-|TRBJ1-4|TRBV7-9|few
CASSSETGFREKLFF
TGTGCCAGCAGCAGCGAGACAGGTTTCCGCGAAAAACTGTTTTTT
>-|TRBJ2-5|TRBV20-1|few
CSAATRGRGTQYF
TGCAGTGCTGCAACCCGGGGCCGGGGGACCCAGTACTTC
>-|TRBJ2-5|TRBV7-9|-
CASSSGQKQETQYF
TGTGCCAGCAGCTCTGGACAAAAACAAGAGACCCAGTATTTC
>-|TRBJ2-5|TRBV5-4|-
CASSQANEEGETQYF
TGTGCCAGCAGCCAAGCAAACGAGGAAGGAGAGACCCAGTACTTC
>-|TRBJ1-2|TRBV9|-
CASSGGARDYGYTF
TGTGCCAGCAGCGGCGGGGCGAGAGACTATGGCTACACCTTC